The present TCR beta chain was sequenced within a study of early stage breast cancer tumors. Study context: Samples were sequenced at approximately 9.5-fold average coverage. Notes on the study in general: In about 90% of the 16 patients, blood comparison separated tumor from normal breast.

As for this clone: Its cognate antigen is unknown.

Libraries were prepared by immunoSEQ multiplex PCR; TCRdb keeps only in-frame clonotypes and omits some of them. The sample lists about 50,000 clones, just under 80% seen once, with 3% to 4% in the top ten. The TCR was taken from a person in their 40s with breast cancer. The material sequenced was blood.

The CDR3 spells CASSPQGAGSYGYTF. The CDR3 bases are TGTGCCAGCAGCCCTCAGGGGGCAGGTAGTTATGGCTACACCTTC. The chain employs TRBV6-5 and TRBJ1-2, with 8 positions matching TRBD1. Unmatched junction bases numbered 11, after V lost 6 bases and J lost 5 bases. CDR1 and CDR2 (germline): MNHEY, SVGAGI. The CDR3 is 15 residues long.